The 21 T cell receptor beta chains below all came from one sample that was sequenced in a study of OX40 agonist ivuxolimab in advanced cancers. Produced via immunoSEQ multiplex PCR; TCRdb's table is partial and in-frame only. The sample records approximately 84,000 clones, 89% being singletons. The specimen was CD4+ or CD8+ T cells sorted from blood, collected in a trial of the OX40 agonist ivuxolimab. The receptors shown here come from an adult with an advanced solid tumor such as melanoma, head and neck, liver or kidney cancer.

This clone was recorded only once. The CDR3 is CASSQSRDSYGYTF. CDR3 bases: TGTGCCAGCAGCCAATCCAGGGACAGCTATGGCTACACCTTC. The chain combines TRBV7-3 with TRBJ1-2, with TRBD1 matching 7 bases. J was trimmed by 4 bases and V by 5 bases; bases with no gene match: 7. From germline, CDR1 is SGHTA and CDR2 FQGTGA. This CDR3 has 14 amino acids.

The V and J genes are TRBV4-3 and TRBJ1-3; D unresolved. Looked up from germline, CDR1 is LGHNA and CDR2 is YSLEER. The V and J ends lost 0 bases and 8 bases respectively, with 11 bases between them. CDR3 length: 14 amino acids. Written as DNA, the CDR3 is TGCGCCAGCAGCCAAGATCGAGGGCCTTACACCATATATTTT. Translated, it gives CASSQDRGPYTIYF.

This sequence joins TRBV11-1 and TRBJ2-1; D is unresolved. The V and J ends lost 3 bases and 7 bases respectively, with 4 bases between them. This CDR3 has 11 residues. Germline CDR1 reads SGHAT; CDR2 reads FQDESV (reference sequence). The CDR3 nucleotides are TGTGCCAGCAGCTTGGCGAATGAGCAGTTCTTC. It is translated as CASSLANEQFF.

The rearrangement joins TRBV10-1 to TRBJ2-1; perhaps D is TRBD1 or TRBD2 (5 bases each). The ends were cut back, 7 bases at V and 0 bases at J, with 22 bases in the middle. Germline loops: CDR1 WNHNN, CDR2 SYGVQD (reference sequence). This CDR3 is built from 18 residues. CDR3 region: CASNHGACERSSYNEQFF. DNA of the CDR3: TGCGCCAGCAACCACGGGGCTTGTGAACGGAGCTCCTACAATGAGCAGTTCTTC.

V and J are TRBV29-1 and TRBJ2-7; the D is unclear. The CDR3 has 12 residues. Trimming stripped 4 bases from V and 4 bases from J, with 11 bases between. CDR1 SQVTM and CDR2 ANQGSEA come from the germline V gene. The CDR3 protein is CSVASGPYEQYF. The CDR3 DNA sequence: TGCAGCGTTGCCTCCGGGCCATACGAGCAGTACTTC.

Worth noting for this clone: Other DNA sequences within the sample encode an identical CDR3. The CDR3 region is CASSATAFLMNTEAFF. In DNA form, the CDR3 reads TGTGCCAGCAGCGCGACAGCGTTCCTAATGAACACTGAAGCTTTCTTT. The V call is TRBV9, the J call TRBJ1-1, with D possibly matching TRBD1 (5 bases). V was clipped by 3 bases and J by 0 bases, with 15 bases between them. The germline V gene has CDR1 SGDLS and CDR2 YYNGEE. This CDR3 comprises 16 residues.

The chain uses TRBV29-1 and TRBJ1-1, with 7 bases fitting TRBD1. This CDR3 is 12 amino acids long. V gave up 6 bases and J gave up 6 bases; unmatched junction bases: 7. The germline V gene encodes CDR1 SQVTM and CDR2 ANQGSEA. The CDR3 loop is CSVTTGFAEAFF. DNA for the CDR3: TGCAGCGTAACGACAGGGTTCGCTGAAGCTTTCTTT.

This clone was seen only once. This chain links TRBV7-2 with TRBJ1-2, with TRBD1 matching 9 bases. V lost 4 bases and J lost 5; bases outside the gene matches: 5. This CDR3 spans 14 amino acids. From germline, CDR1 is SGHTA and CDR2 FQGNSA. In nucleotides, the CDR3 is TGTGCCAGCAGCTACGGGACAGGGCTGTATGGCTACACCTTC. Translated: CASSYGTGLYGYTF. Full variable domain (remainder filled in from reference TRBV7-2 and TRBJ1-2): GAGVSQSPSNKVTEKGKDVELRCDPISGHTALYWYRQSLGQGLEFLIYFQGNSAPDKSGLPSDRFSAERTGGSVSTLTIQRTQQEDSAVYLCASSYGTGLYGYTFGSGTRLTVV.

This clone was counted between two and nine times. The V gene is TRBV4-2, the J gene TRBJ2-7, with TRBD2 matching over 8 bases. This CDR3 spans 17 amino acids. V was pared by 1 base and J by 5 bases, with 13 bases of the junction left unmatched. Germline CDR1 reads LGHNA; CDR2 reads YNFKEQ. The DNA for the CDR3 is TGTGCCAGCAGCCAAGCTGTGAGCGGGGGTAGTACGAACGAGCAGTACTTC. It encodes CASSQAVSGGSTNEQYF.

This chain connects TRBV19 to TRBJ1-5; the D is unclear. Germline V gives CDR1 LNHDA, CDR2 SQIVND (reference sequence). V lost 4 bases, J lost 0 bases, and 4 bases lay in between. The CDR3 loop spans 13 amino acids. CDR3 in amino acids: CASSTVSNQPQHF. CDR3 DNA sequence: TGTGCCAGTAGTACGGTTAGCAATCAGCCCCAGCATTTT.

A word on this clone: Germline and junction disagree at one end, which may indicate a read error. The CDR3 here is CASMEGQGLNRPQHF. CDR3 sequence (DNA): TGTGCCAGCATGGAGGGACAGGGCCTTAATCGGCCCCAGCATTTT. The chain recombines TRBV6-1 with TRBJ1-5, with 9 positions matching TRBD1. The CDR3 loop spans 15 amino acids. Germline CDR1 MNHNS, CDR2 SASEGT.

This chain joins TRBV12-5 and TRBJ1-5; no clear D. This CDR3 region has 13 residues. In germline, CDR1 is LGHNT, CDR2 FRNRAP. The V gene lost 1 base and the J gene lost 9 bases, with 10 bases spanning the gap. CDR3 nucleotide sequence: TGTGCTAGTGGTTTGGGAAAGGGTCGGCCCCAGCATTTT. Its translation is CASGLGKGRPQHF. Full variable domain (outside the CDR3, taken from reference TRBV12-5 and TRBJ1-5): DARVTQTPRHKVTEMGQEVTMRCQPILGHNTVFWYRQTMMQGLELLAYFRNRAPLDDSGMPKDRFSAEMPDATLATLKIQPSEPRDSAVYFCASGLGKGRPQHFGDGTRLSIL.

The V call is TRBV21-1, the J call TRBJ1-1; the table gives TRBD1 as D, unverified against the DNA. TRBV21-1 has pseudogene status. There are 14 residues in the CDR3. The CDR3 nucleotides read TGTGCCAGCAACCTGACAGGGAAGAACACTGAAGCTTTCTTT. This sequence encodes CASNLTGKNTEAFF.

Details on this clone: Other DNA sequences in the same sample also yield this CDR3. This chain connects TRBV4-1 to TRBJ2-5; a possible D gene is TRBD1 (5 bases). CDR1 is MGHRA, CDR2 YSYEKL, per germline. Trimming removed 1 base from V and 1 base from J, with 7 bases in between. The CDR3 extends over 14 amino acids. The CDR3 is CASSQGQFQETQYF. CDR3 coding DNA: TGCGCCAGCAGCCAAGGACAGTTCCAAGAGACCCAGTACTTC.

For the CDR3, the DNA is TGCGCCAGCAGCGTACAGGGGCCCTACACTGAAGCTTTCTTT. Amino acid sequence: CASSVQGPYTEAFF. V and J are TRBV5-1 and TRBJ1-1; 7 bases agree with TRBD1. CDR3 length equals 14 residues. Trimming cost V 4 bases and J 3 bases; bases outside gene matches: 6. The V gene's germline CDR1 is SGHRS and CDR2 YFSETQ.

The CDR3 nucleotides are TGCGCCAGCAGCCAAGTCCTAGCCCTGGAGACCCAGTACTTC. This sequence encodes CASSQVLALETQYF. This chain joins TRBV4-3 and TRBJ2-5, with a weak D call TRBD2 (5 bases). The CDR3 totals 14 residues. Germline V CDR1 and CDR2: LGHNA, YSLEER. Trimming stripped 1 base from V and 5 bases from J, with 11 bases between.

The V gene is TRBV28, the J gene TRBJ2-3; D is uncertain. The CDR3 sequence is 12 residues long. CDR1 is MDHEN and CDR2 is SYDVKM in the germline V gene. V was trimmed by 3 bases and J by 10 bases, leaving 11 bases between them. CDR3 nucleotide sequence: TGTGCCAGCAGTTTGGAAGGGCAATCGCAGTATTTT. Translating it yields CASSLEGQSQYF.

CDR3 protein: CASSPRQGSQPQHF. CDR3 DNA: TGTGCCAGCAGCCCCCGGCAGGGTAGTCAGCCCCAGCATTTT. The J gene is TRBJ1-5, the V gene TRBV6-1; a weak D match, TRBD1 (5 bases). Germline lookup yields CDR1 MNHNS and CDR2 SASEGT. The CDR3 contains 14 residues. Deletions cut 6 bases from V and 6 bases from J, with 15 bases between.

V gene TRBV28 combines with J gene TRBJ2-7, with D perhaps matching TRBD1 (6 bases). The length of the CDR3 is 13 residues. Trimming took 6 bases from V and 3 from J, leaving 12 bases between them. CDR1 MDHEN and CDR2 SYDVKM come from the germline V gene. The CDR3 sequence: CASRVGQHYEQYF. The CDR3 DNA sequence: TGTGCCAGCAGAGTTGGACAGCACTACGAGCAGTACTTC.

This CDR3 reads CASSVDMNTDTQYF. The CDR3 DNA reads as TGTGCCAGCAGCGTAGACATGAACACAGATACGCAGTATTTT. The chain combines TRBV9 with TRBJ2-3, with no clear D. This CDR3 has 14 residues. CDR1 and CDR2 from the germline V gene are SGDLS and YYNGEE. V was clipped by 0 bases and J by 2 bases, with 7 bases between them.

The chain is built from TRBV6-5 and TRBJ1-6; D not resolved. The germline gives CDR1 MNHEY, CDR2 SVGAGI. CDR3 length equals 11 residues. V was trimmed by 4 bases and J by 14 bases, leaving 9 bases between them. CDR3: CASSWGGSLHF. CDR3 nucleotides: TGTGCCAGCAGTTGGGGTGGGTCCCTCCACTTT.